A selection of T cell receptor beta chains follows, all from one sample in a study of cytomegalovirus exposure and HLA in healthy donors. The repertoire was sequenced with immunoSEQ multiplex PCR; TCRdb's copy has only in-frame clones and lacks some. The sample lists about 190,000 clones, approximately 88% seen once, with approximately 0.26% in the top ten. Material for sequencing was PBMCs. The receptors originated from a boy between 10 and 17 years old in good health and CMV-seronegative. CDR3s include the opening cysteine and the closing phenylalanine or tryptophan. The order of the fields is V gene, J gene, clone size, CDR3 protein. Clone size, where shown, is once, few, many, or a class for clones that have expanded.

>TRBV7-2|TRBJ2-5|few
CASTKRSRYDQETQYF
>TRBV7-9|TRBJ2-1|NA
CASLTGWNEQFF
>TRBV6-1|TRBJ2-7|NA
CASSETGVYEQYF
>TRBV2|TRBJ1-2|few
CATAEGINYGYTF
>TRBV4-1|TRBJ2-1|once
CASSQVHGFSYNEQFF
>TRBV30|TRBJ2-7|NA
CACPGTSGFTYEQYF
>TRBV29-1|TRBJ1-2|NA
CSAGRGSF
>TRBV7-9|TRBJ2-1|NA
CASSFMGAGEQFF
>TRBV28|TRBJ2-1|NA
CASSFMSSYNEQFF
>TRBV5-6|TRBJ2-6|NA
CASSLDSGANVLTF
>TRBV19|TRBJ1-1|NA
CASRTGDRLYRGTEAFF
>TRBV7-9|TRBJ1-4|NA
CASSPGGFTNEKLFF
>TRBV19|TRBJ2-1|few
CASSTRPGGAYNEQFF
>TRBV2|TRBJ2-5|NA
CASSPTSGTFQETQYF
>TRBV5-8|TRBJ1-1|few
CASSLGWQNTEAFF
>TRBV2|TRBJ1-4|NA
CASTRDEKLFF
>TRBV4-3|TRBJ1-4|once
CASSQDRGYEKLFF
>TRBV28|TRBJ2-7|NA
CASSPRPGGYYEQYF
>TRBV6-5|TRBJ1-5|NA
CASSPLFGRPQHF
>TRBV19|TRBJ1-1|NA
CASRRELMNTEAFF
>TRBV19|TRBJ2-1|NA
CASSKASGRAYNEQFF
>TRBV6-5|TRBJ1-4|few
CASSYSGQGYEKLFF
>TRBV27|TRBJ1-1|NA
CASSLGGVMNTEAFF
>TRBV6-1|TRBJ1-6|NA
CASNDRGRSPLHF
>TRBV9|TRBJ2-2|NA
CASSTGTSGTGELFF
>TRBV28|TRBJ2-7|NA
CATTGVYEQYF
>TRBV7-9|TRBJ1-2|NA
CASSSGREGGGYTF
>TRBV4-3|TRBJ2-1|NA
CASSQEARNEQFF
>TRBV29-1|TRBJ1-1|NA
CSAKLAQGHTEAFF
>TRBV18|TRBJ1-5|NA
CASSPPGGSNQPQHF
>TRBV5-1|TRBJ2-3|NA
CASSLGHTNPDTQYF
>TRBV5-1|TRBJ2-1|NA
CASNPGGDEQFF
>TRBV7-9|TRBJ1-2|once
CASSLGSGGYTF
>TRBV7-9|TRBJ1-1|NA
CASSLGQPDTEAFF
>TRBV15|TRBJ1-4|NA
CATSDRTGGDEKLFF
>TRBV5-6|TRBJ2-5|NA
CASSLALAGRVNKETQYF